The sequence of this TCR beta chain was determined in a study of molecular identifiers for immune sequencing clone quantification. Each CDR3 protein is one row after TCRdb ran MiXCR on the PCR reads. Among over 600,000 distinct CDR3 sequences listed, approximately 20% were seen once. Comment on this clonotype: What it binds is not known.

Study conclusions and caveats: Whereas clones above 20 RNA copies held under 1% of naive-cell molecules, they held over 97% of effector molecules.

Germline CDR1 SGHTA, CDR2 FQGNSA. The CDR3 has 16 amino acids. The germline V and J ends were trimmed by 0 bases and 2 bases, with 13 bases remaining between them. The sequenced material came from naive CD8+ T cells from blood, with Jurkat cell RNA spiked in. The subset is: FACS-sorted CD8+CD4-CCR7+CD45RA+ naive T cells. This TCR derives from a human donor in good health. Some libraries in this study had Jurkat cell RNA spiked in. This rearrangement joins TRBV7-2 to TRBJ2-5; tentative D call: TRBD2 (6 bases). The CDR3 here is CASSLADPEGQETQYF. CDR3 bases: TGTGCCAGCAGCTTAGCGGATCCGGAGGGTCAAGAGACCCAGTACTTC.